Reported below is one T cell receptor beta chain. As yet, its antigen is unknown. This specimen belongs to a study of long-term antiretroviral therapy in people with HIV. The study, taken as a whole, reports: Post-ART, diversity grew, though it stayed under transplant donor control levels. ART adherence, viral resistance and therapy changes went unrecorded.

Germline V gives CDR1 SGHNT, CDR2 YYREEE (reference sequence). This CDR3 is 15 amino acids long. V shed 1 base and J shed 5 bases, with 15 bases lying between them. Researchers ran immunoSEQ v3.0 at survey level. Some clones are missing from TCRdb's copy, which holds only in-frame ones; the method was immunoSEQ multiplex PCR. The profile shows roughly 23,000 clones, roughly 84% of them singletons. Samples held roughly 0.9-10 million cryopreserved PBMC, and DNA extraction followed. The sequence derives from a woman in her 50s with HIV. The source was unsorted PBMCs, collected 1.9 years after starting antiretroviral therapy. The chain combines TRBV5-4 with TRBJ1-2; weak D call: TRBD1 (6 bases). The CDR3 sequence is CASSLFEGQGYGYTF. DNA of the CDR3: TGTGCCAGCAGCTTGTTCGAGGGACAAGGGTATGGCTACACCTTC.